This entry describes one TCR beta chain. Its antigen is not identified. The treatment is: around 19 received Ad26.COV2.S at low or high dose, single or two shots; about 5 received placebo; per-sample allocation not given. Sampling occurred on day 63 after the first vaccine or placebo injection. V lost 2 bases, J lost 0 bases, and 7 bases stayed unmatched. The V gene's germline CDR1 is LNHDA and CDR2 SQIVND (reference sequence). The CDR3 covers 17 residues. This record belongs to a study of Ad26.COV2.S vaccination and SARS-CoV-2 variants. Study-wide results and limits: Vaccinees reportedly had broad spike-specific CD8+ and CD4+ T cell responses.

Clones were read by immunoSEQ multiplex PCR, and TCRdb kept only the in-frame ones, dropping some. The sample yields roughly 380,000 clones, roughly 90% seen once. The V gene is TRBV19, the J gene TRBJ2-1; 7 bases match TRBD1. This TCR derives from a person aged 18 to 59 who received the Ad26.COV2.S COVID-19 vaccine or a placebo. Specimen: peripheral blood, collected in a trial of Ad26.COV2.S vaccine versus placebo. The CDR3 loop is CASSILQGRSSYNEQFF. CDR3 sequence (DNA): TGTGCCAGTAGTATACTACAGGGGCGAAGCTCCTACAATGAGCAGTTCTTC.